This TCR beta chain was observed in a study of blood T cell repertoires in COVID-19. This clone was detected once. Generated by immunoSEQ multiplex PCR, the TCRdb table keeps only in-frame clones and is missing some. The sample consists of 160,000 or so clones, roughly 80% of them appearing once. Germline V gives CDR1 LGHNA, CDR2 YSLEER. This CDR3 comprises 13 residues. Trimming shortened V by 0 bases and J by 5 bases, and 8 bases separated the two germline ends. The sequence was collected from a man aged 55 to 70 with acute or convalescent COVID-19. The V call is TRBV4-3, the J call TRBJ2-7; D gene uncertain. The sequenced sample consisted of peripheral blood. The CDR3 bases are TGCGCCAGCAGCCAAGATACGGTGCACGAGCAGTACTTC. As protein: CASSQDTVHEQYF.